One T cell receptor beta chain is described in this entry. Documented treatment: preoperative locoregional IRX-2 cytokine immunotherapy. This phase Ib study tested locoregional IRX-2 cytokine immunotherapy given before surgery. The sample comes from a study of preoperative IRX-2 immunotherapy in early breast cancer. V lost 4 bases, J lost 3 bases, and 10 bases lay in between. This CDR3 comprises 13 residues. Germline V lookup: CDR1 SEHNR, CDR2 FQNEAQ (reference sequence). Libraries were prepared by immunoSEQ multiplex PCR; TCRdb keeps only in-frame clonotypes and omits some of them. In the table there are roughly 43,000 clones, approximately 94% of which are singletons.

This chain uses TRBV7-9 with TRBJ2-7; no reliable D call. Source: tumor tissue, taken after IRX-2 immunotherapy. The source is a human donor with breast cancer. CDR3 sequence (DNA): TGTGCCAGCAGCTACTCGTCCAGCTACGAGCAGTACTTC. This encodes CASSYSSSYEQYF.